This T cell receptor (beta chain) was captured in a study of T cell responses to AZD1222 COVID-19 vaccine. Study conclusions and caveats: Recipients of two AZD1222 doses showed rising Spike-specific TCR breadth and depth.

The repertoire was sequenced with immunoSEQ multiplex PCR; TCRdb's copy has only in-frame clones and lacks some. Found here are 160,000 or so clones, about 91% of them singletons; the top ten hold about 4.5%. A remark on this clone: Its antigen is not identified.

CDR3 length: 12 residues. V was pared by 5 bases and J by 9 bases, with 9 bases between. Germline CDR1 and CDR2: SGHRS and YFSETQ. The V call is TRBV5-1, the J call TRBJ1-6; no definite D call. This TCR was sampled from an adult in good health. The sample was peripheral blood, taken on day 0 of MenACWY control vaccination. The CDR3 protein is CASRLGFSPLHF. CDR3 in DNA: TGCGCCAGCAGACTTGGATTTTCACCCCTCCACTTT.